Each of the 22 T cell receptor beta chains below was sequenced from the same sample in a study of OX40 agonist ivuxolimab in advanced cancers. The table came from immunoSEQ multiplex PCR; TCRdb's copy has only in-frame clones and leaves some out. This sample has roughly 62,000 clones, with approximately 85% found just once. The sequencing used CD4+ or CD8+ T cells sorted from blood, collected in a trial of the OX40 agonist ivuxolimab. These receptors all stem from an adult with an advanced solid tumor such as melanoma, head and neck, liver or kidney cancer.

The CDR3 loop is CASSRLITGSETEAFF. Here the CDR3 DNA reads TGTGCCAGCAGCCGCCTGATTACAGGGTCCGAAACTGAAGCTTTCTTT. This chain connects TRBV4-2 to TRBJ1-1, with D perhaps TRBD1 (6 bases). CDR3 length: 16 residues. Germline V gene lookup returns CDR1 LGHNA and CDR2 YNFKEQ. Trimming cost V 4 bases and J 5 bases, with 20 bases left between them.

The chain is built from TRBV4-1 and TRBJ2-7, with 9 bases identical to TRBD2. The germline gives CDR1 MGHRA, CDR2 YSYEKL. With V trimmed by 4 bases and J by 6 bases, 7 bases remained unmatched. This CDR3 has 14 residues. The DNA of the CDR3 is TGCGCCAGCAGCCCGCCGGGACTAGCAAGCGAGCAGTACTTC. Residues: CASSPPGLASEQYF.

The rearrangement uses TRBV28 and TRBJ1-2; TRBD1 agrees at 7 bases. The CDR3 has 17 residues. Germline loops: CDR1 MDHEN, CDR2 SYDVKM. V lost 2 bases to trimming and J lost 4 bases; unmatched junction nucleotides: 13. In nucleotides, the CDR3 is TGTGCCAGCAGTTTACCCCCCGGACAGGCTAAGGGCTATGGCTACACCTTC. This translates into CASSLPPGQAKGYGYTF.

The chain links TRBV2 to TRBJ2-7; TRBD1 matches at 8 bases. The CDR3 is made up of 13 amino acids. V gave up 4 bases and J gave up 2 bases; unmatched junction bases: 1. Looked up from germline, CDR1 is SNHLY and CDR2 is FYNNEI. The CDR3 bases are TGTGCCAGCAGTGTACAGGGGGCCTACGAGCAGTACTTC. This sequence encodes CASSVQGAYEQYF.

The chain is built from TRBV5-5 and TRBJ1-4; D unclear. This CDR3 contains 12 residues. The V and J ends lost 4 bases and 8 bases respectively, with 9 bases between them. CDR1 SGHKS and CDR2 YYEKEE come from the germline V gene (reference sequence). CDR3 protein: CASSLWEEKLFF. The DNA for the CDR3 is TGTGCCAGCAGCCTCTGGGAAGAAAAACTGTTTTTT.

Written as DNA, the CDR3 is TGTGCCAGAAGCTTGCCCCGGATGATTAGCGGGGGGGCCAAAACAGATACGCAGTATTTT. Its protein product is CARSLPRMISGGAKTDTQYF. J is TRBJ2-3 and V is TRBV5-3; 11 positions agree with TRBD2. TRBV5-3 is designated an ORF whose function remains uncertain. V was clipped by 1 base and J by 3 bases; unmatched bases: 16. The CDR3 sequence is 20 residues long.

This CDR3 reads CASSFFRTSGGGDTQYF. Written as DNA, the CDR3 is TGTGCCAGCAGCTTCTTCCGGACTAGCGGGGGGGGAGATACGCAGTATTTT. This chain joins TRBV7-9 and TRBJ2-3; TRBD2 agrees at 15 bases. CDR1 and CDR2 (germline): SEHNR, FQNEAQ (reference sequence). The CDR3 runs 17 residues. Losses at the gene ends were 3 bases for V and 5 bases for J; bases not matched to a gene: 6.

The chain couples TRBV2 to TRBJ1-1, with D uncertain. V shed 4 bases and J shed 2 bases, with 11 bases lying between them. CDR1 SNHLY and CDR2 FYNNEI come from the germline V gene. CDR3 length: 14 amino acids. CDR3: CASSVRNTNTEAFF. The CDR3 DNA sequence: TGTGCCAGCAGTGTTCGGAATACAAACACTGAAGCTTTCTTT.

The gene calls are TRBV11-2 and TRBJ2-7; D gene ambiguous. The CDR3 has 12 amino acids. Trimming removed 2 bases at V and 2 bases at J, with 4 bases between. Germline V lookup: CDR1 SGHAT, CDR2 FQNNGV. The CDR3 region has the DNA TGTGCCAGCAGCTTAAGCCCCTACGAGCAGTACTTC. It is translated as CASSLSPYEQYF.

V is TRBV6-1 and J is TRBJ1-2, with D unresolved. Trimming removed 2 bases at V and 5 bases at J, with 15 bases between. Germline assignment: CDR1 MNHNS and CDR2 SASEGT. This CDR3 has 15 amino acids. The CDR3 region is CASSESGPSWYGYTF. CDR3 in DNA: TGTGCCAGCAGTGAAAGTGGGCCGTCCTGGTATGGCTACACCTTC.

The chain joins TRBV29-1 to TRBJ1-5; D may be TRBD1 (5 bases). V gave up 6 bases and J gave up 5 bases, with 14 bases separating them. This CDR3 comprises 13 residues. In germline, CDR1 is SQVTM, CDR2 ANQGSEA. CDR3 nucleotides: TGCAGCGTAGCCAGGGAGGCGGATCAGCCCCAGCATTTT. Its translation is CSVAREADQPQHF.

Here the CDR3 DNA reads TGTGCCAGCAGCCCCTCTGGTAGCGGGGGAGGGACCGGGGAGCTGTTTTTT. This translates into CASSPSGSGGGTGELFF. The V gene is TRBV7-3, the J gene TRBJ2-2; the match to TRBD2 covers 9 bases. Germline V lookup: CDR1 SGHTA, CDR2 FQGTGA. The ends lost 5 bases at V and 5 bases at J; junction bases unmatched: 12. There are 17 residues in the CDR3.

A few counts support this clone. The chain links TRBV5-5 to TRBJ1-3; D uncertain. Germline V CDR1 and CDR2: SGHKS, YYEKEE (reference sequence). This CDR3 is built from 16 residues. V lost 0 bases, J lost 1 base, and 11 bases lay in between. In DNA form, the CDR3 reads TGTGCCAGCAGCTTGGTGTCCGTAACTTCTGGAAACACCATATATTTT. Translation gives CASSLVSVTSGNTIYF.

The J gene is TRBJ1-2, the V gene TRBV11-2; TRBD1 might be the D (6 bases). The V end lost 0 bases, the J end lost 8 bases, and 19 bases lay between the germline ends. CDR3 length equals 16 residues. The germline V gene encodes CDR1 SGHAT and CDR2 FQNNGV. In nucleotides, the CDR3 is TGTGCCAGCAGCTTAGATCAGGGACAAGACGGAGAGGGCTACACCTTC. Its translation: CASSLDQGQDGEGYTF.

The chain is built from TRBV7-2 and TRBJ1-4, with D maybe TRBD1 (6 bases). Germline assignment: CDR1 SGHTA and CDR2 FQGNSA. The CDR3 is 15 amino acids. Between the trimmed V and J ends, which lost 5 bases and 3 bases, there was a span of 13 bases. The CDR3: CASSPGTPSNEKLFF. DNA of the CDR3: TGTGCCAGCAGCCCTGGGACACCTTCTAATGAAAAACTGTTTTTT. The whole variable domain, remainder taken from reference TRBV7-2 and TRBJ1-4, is GAGVSQSPSNKVTEKGKDVELRCDPISGHTALYWYRQSLGQGLEFLIYFQGNSAPDKSGLPSDRFSAERTGGSVSTLTIQRTQQEDSAVYLCASSPGTPSNEKLFFGSGTQLSVL.

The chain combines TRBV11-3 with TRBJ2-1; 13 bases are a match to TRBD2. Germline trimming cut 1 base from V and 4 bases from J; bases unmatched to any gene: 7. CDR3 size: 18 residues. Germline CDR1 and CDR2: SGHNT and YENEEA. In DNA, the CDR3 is TGTGCCAGCAGCTTAGGTTCCCCGGGACTAGCGGGGTACAATGAGCAGTTCTTC. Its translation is CASSLGSPGLAGYNEQFF.

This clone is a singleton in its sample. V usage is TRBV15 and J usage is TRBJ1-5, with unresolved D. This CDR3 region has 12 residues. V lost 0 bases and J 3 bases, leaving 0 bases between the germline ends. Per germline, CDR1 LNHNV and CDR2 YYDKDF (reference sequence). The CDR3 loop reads CATSRDNQPQHF. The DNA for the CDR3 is TGTGCCACCAGCAGAGACAATCAGCCCCAGCATTTT. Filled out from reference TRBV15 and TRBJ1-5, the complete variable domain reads DAMVIQNPRYQVTQFGKPVTLSCSQTLNHNVMYWYQQKSSQAPKLLFHYYDKDFNNEADTPDNFQSRRPNTSFCFLDIRSPGLGDTAMYLCATSRDNQPQHFGDGTRLSIL.

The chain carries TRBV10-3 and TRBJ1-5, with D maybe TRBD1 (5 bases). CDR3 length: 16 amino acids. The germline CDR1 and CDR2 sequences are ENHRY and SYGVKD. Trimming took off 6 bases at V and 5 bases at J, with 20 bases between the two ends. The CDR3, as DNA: TGTGCCATCAGCGGGGCGTTGGCCCTGGGGGATCAGCCCCAGCATTTT. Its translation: CAISGALALGDQPQHF.

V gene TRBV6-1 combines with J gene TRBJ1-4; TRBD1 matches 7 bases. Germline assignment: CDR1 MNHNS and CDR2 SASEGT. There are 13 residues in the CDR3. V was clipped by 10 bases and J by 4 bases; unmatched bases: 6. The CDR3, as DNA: TGTGCCACCAGACAGGGCAATAATGAAAAACTGTTTTTT. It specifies CATRQGNNEKLFF.

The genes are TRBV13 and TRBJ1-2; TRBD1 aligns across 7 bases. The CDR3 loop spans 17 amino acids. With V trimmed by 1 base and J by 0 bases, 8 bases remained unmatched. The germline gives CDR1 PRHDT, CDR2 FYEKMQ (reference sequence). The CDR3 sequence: CASSLAGRGYTNYGYTF. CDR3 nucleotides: TGTGCCAGCAGCTTAGCCGGCAGGGGGTATACTAACTATGGCTACACCTTC.

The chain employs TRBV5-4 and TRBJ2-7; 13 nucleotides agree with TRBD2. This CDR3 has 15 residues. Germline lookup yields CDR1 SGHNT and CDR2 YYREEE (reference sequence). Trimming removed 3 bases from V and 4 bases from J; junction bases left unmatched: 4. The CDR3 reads CASSWGLAGPYEQYF. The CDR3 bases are TGTGCCAGCAGCTGGGGACTAGCGGGGCCTTACGAGCAGTACTTC.

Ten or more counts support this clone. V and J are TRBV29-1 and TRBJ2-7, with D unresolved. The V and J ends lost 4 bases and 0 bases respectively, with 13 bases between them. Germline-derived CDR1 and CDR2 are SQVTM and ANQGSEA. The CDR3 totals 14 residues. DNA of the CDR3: TGCAGCGTTGGGAACCTACCTTACTCCTACGAGCAGTACTTC. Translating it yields CSVGNLPYSYEQYF.